The 24 T cell receptor beta chains below were found in one sample sequenced in a study of spatial heterogeneity in lung cancer. As to time point: sample taken at primary tumor resection. TCRdb processed the 5' RACE reads anew with MiXCR; each CDR3 protein has one entry. The profile covers over 500 distinct CDR3 sequences, with under 6.5% appearing a single time and about 26% taken by the ten largest. The sequences come from normal lung tissue next to the tumor, collected at surgery. These receptors were taken from a female donor with early-stage non-small cell lung cancer.

This clonotype was counted a few times. Little can be read into the size of this beta chain, an off-target read in a library designed for alpha chains. V gene TRBV11-2 combines with J gene TRBJ2-3, with 8 nucleotides matching TRBD2. V shed 0 bases, J shed 2 bases, and the junction held 16 bases outside the gene matches. The CDR3 spans 20 residues. The germline V gene has CDR1 SGHAT and CDR2 FQNNGV. In nucleotides, the CDR3 is TGTGCCAGCAGCTTAGAAAGGGCAGCGACCGGGACTAGATACACAGATACGCAGTATTTT. Translated, it gives CASSLERAATGTRYTDTQYF.

This clonotype is judged large (0.1 to 1%). Within a library made for alpha chains, this beta chain is off target, and its count is uninformative. The chain carries TRBV29-1 and TRBJ2-4; tentative D call: TRBD2 (5 bases). The ends were cut back, 7 bases at V and 7 bases at J, with 14 bases in the middle. Looked up from germline, CDR1 is SQVTM and CDR2 is ANQGSEA. The CDR3 is 12 amino acids. CDR3 bases: TGCAGCGCCGAGTCGGGGTTGAACATTCAGTACTTC. The encoded protein is CSAESGLNIQYF.

This clonotype has a handful of counts. This beta chain is a stray sequence in a library constructed for alpha chains; its clone size is not meaningful. The chain employs TRBV19 and TRBJ2-3; 7 nucleotides align to TRBD2. This CDR3 is built from 13 residues. Trimming cost V 7 bases and J 0 bases; bases outside gene matches: 1. CDR1 is LNHDA, CDR2 SQIVND, per germline (reference sequence). CDR3 coding DNA: TGTGCCAGTAACGGGGGGAGCACAGATACGCAGTATTTT. This codes for CASNGGSTDTQYF.

This clonotype counts as large. This beta chain is an off-target read within a library intended for alpha chains, so its frequency means little. The chain couples TRBV5-1 to TRBJ2-7; a weak D match, TRBD2 (5 bases). The CDR3 has 15 amino acids. Trimming took off 4 bases at V and 6 bases at J, with 20 bases between the two ends. The germline V gene encodes CDR1 SGHRS and CDR2 YFSETQ. CDR3 DNA: TGCGCCAGCAGCGTACGATCGGCCCCTGCGGGCGAGCAGTACTTC. Amino acid sequence: CASSVRSAPAGEQYF.

By sample share, this clonotype is large. The library was prepared for alpha chains; this beta chain is a stray read, so its frequency means little. The V and J genes are TRBV6-5 and TRBJ1-2, with TRBD1 matching 9 bases. This CDR3 comprises 14 residues. Germline CDR1 reads MNHEY; CDR2 reads SVGAGI. V shed 2 bases, J shed 8 bases, and the junction held 6 bases outside the gene matches. CDR3 in amino acids: CASSYTGTGQGYTF. DNA for the CDR3: TGTGCCAGCAGTTACACCGGGACAGGGCAAGGCTACACCTTC.

This clonotype is large in the sample. In a library made to pick up alpha chains, this beta chain is a stray read with a size that means little. This chain uses TRBV6-5 with TRBJ2-3; TRBD2 agrees at 8 bases. V dropped 10 bases and J dropped 4; count of bases not matched to a gene: 13. Germline V CDR1 and CDR2: MNHEY, SVGAGI. The CDR3 spans 15 residues. The DNA for the CDR3 is TGTGCCACGAACCCCGGGGGGGGGCCCGCAGATACGCAGTATTTT. Protein sequence: CATNPGGGPADTQYF.

To note about this clonotype: Since it is a stray read in a library aimed at alpha chains, this beta chain has a size that is not meaningful. The chain employs TRBV2 and TRBJ2-7; TRBD1 might be the D (6 bases). V shed 2 bases and J shed 4 bases, with 15 bases lying between them. Germline V gene data show CDR1 as SNHLY and CDR2 as FYNNEI. This CDR3 spans 15 amino acids. The CDR3 coding sequence is TGTGCCAGCAGTGAATCGCCAGGGGCACCTTACGAGCAGTACTTC. This gives the protein CASSESPGAPYEQYF.

Judged by abundance, this clonotype is large. This beta chain slipped into a library made for alpha chains as a stray read, so its size is not meaningful. J is TRBJ2-3 and V is TRBV6-1; D might be TRBD1 (7 bases). V was trimmed by 8 bases and J by 0 bases, leaving 24 bases between them. Germline CDR1 reads MNHNS; CDR2 reads SASEGT. The CDR3 has 18 residues. In nucleotides, the CDR3 is TGTGCCAGCTCCCCGAGGGGGCTAGGACTAACTAGCACAGATACGCAGTATTTT. This sequence encodes CASSPRGLGLTSTDTQYF.

In this sample, this clonotype is large (0.1 to 1%). The library was built for alpha chains, so this beta chain is an off-target read and its size means little. V and J are TRBV4-1 and TRBJ2-3, with D perhaps being TRBD1 or TRBD2 (6 bases each). CDR1 and CDR2 (germline): MGHRA, YSYEKL. The CDR3 spans 16 residues. V shed 5 bases and J shed 4 bases, with 19 bases lying between them. CDR3 sequence (DNA): TGCGCCAGCAGCTCTCGGGAGACCCAGGGGTCAGATACGCAGTATTTT. Amino acid sequence: CASSSRETQGSDTQYF.

Turning to this clonotype: Little can be read into the size of this beta chain, an off-target read in a library designed for alpha chains. This chain joins TRBV25-1 and TRBJ2-6, with 12 bases identical to TRBD2. The CDR3 has 18 residues. Losses at the gene ends were 3 bases for V and 0 bases for J; bases not matched to a gene: 3. The germline V gene encodes CDR1 MGHDK and CDR2 SYGVNS. CDR3 in amino acids: CASSDGTSGFSGANVLTF. The CDR3 coding sequence is TGTGCCAGCAGTGACGGGACTAGCGGGTTCTCTGGGGCCAACGTCCTGACTTTC.

Within the sample, this clonotype is medium-sized. This beta chain is a stray sequence in a library constructed for alpha chains; its clone size is not meaningful. The chain joins TRBV7-2 to TRBJ2-3; TRBD2 agrees at 12 bases. V lost 2 bases to trimming and J lost 0 bases; unmatched junction nucleotides: 9. Germline values: CDR1 SGHTA, CDR2 FQGNSA. The CDR3 is made up of 19 amino acids. The CDR3 sequence is CASSLTGLAGTISTDTQYF. In DNA, the CDR3 is TGTGCCAGCAGCTTAACAGGACTAGCGGGGACTATTAGCACAGATACGCAGTATTTT.

This clonotype is large by share. This beta chain is off target for a library built for alpha chains, so its abundance means little. The CDR3 region has the DNA TGTGCCACTTCAGAACGGCTTATAGGAGAGACCCAGTACTTC. Translated: CATSERLIGETQYF. The gene calls are TRBV27 and TRBJ2-5; D ambiguous. The CDR3 totals 14 residues. V was shortened by 10 bases and J by 4 bases, with 19 bases between the two germline ends. CDR1 MNHEY and CDR2 SMNVEV come from the germline V gene (reference sequence).

About this clonotype: This beta chain is an unintended read in a library built for alpha chains; its size means little. The gene calls are TRBV5-1 and TRBJ2-1; 10 positions agree with TRBD2. This CDR3 has 17 residues. CDR1 and CDR2 from the germline V gene are SGHRS and YFSETQ. V gave up 4 bases and J gave up 6 bases; unmatched junction bases: 13. The CDR3 bases are TGCGCCAGCAGCCTCCCTAGCGGGGGCGCTTATAGCAATGAGCAGTTCTTC. Protein product: CASSLPSGGAYSNEQFF.

Comments on this clonotype: As an off-target read in a library built for alpha chains, this beta chain has a frequency of little significance. The chain links TRBV5-1 to TRBJ2-1; no firm D call. The V gene lost 0 bases and the J gene lost 7 bases, with 8 bases spanning the gap. The germline V gene has CDR1 SGHRS and CDR2 YFSETQ. This CDR3 region has 13 residues. The CDR3 protein is CASSLATRNEQFF. CDR3 bases: TGCGCCAGCAGCTTGGCGACAAGAAATGAGCAGTTCTTC.

This clonotype counts as large (0.1 to 1%). The library was prepared for alpha chains; this beta chain is a stray read, so its frequency means little. V and J are TRBV5-1 and TRBJ2-1; 8 positions agree with TRBD2. CDR3 length equals 15 residues. Germline loops: CDR1 SGHRS, CDR2 YFSETQ. The ends lost 2 bases at V and 10 bases at J; junction bases unmatched: 11. The CDR3 region is CASSLRTSPRGEQFF. For the CDR3, the DNA is TGCGCCAGCAGCTTACGGACTAGCCCGCGGGGAGAGCAGTTCTTC.

This clonotype is categorized as large. Being off target in a library aimed at alpha chains, this beta chain has a size of little meaning. The chain has TRBV27 and TRBJ2-6, with no clear D. The CDR3 loop spans 14 amino acids. Trimming left V 1 base short and J 5 bases short, with 6 bases between. CDR1 and CDR2 (germline): MNHEY, SMNVEV (reference sequence). CDR3 sequence: CASSLLRRANVLTF. The CDR3 nucleotides read TGTGCCAGCAGTTTATTACGCAGGGCCAACGTCCTGACTTTC. The full variable domain, completed using reference TRBV27 and TRBJ2-6, is EAQVTQNPRYLITVTGKKLTVTCSQNMNHEYMSWYRQDPGLGLRQIYYSMNVEVTDKGDVPEGYKVSRKEKRNFPLILESPSPNQTSLYFCASSLLRRANVLTFGAGSRLTVL.

This clonotype was seen a few times. As an off-target read in a library built for alpha chains, this beta chain has a frequency of little significance. The rearrangement uses TRBV19 and TRBJ2-7; D not resolved. This CDR3 spans 14 amino acids. V shed 2 bases and J shed 6 bases, with 14 bases lying between them. In germline, CDR1 is LNHDA, CDR2 SQIVND (reference sequence). The CDR3 region has the DNA TGTGCCAGTAGTATAAAGGAAGCCTGGACCGAGCAGTACTTC. This sequence encodes CASSIKEAWTEQYF.

This clonotype was seen a handful of times. This beta chain appears as a stray read in a library generated for alpha chains; its size is not informative. The rearrangement joins TRBV7-8 to TRBJ2-1; 10 bases are shared with TRBD2. Germline V CDR1 and CDR2: SGHVS, FQNEAQ. V was pared by 6 bases and J by 0 bases, with 5 bases of the junction left unmatched. CDR3 length equals 16 residues. CDR3 nucleotide sequence: TGTGCCAGCAGGGAGCTAGCGGGGGCCTCCTACAATGAGCAGTTCTTC. This gives the protein CASRELAGASYNEQFF.

By sample fraction, this clonotype is large. Since the library was made to target alpha chains, this beta chain is a stray read and its abundance is not meaningful. The gene calls are TRBV12-3 or TRBV12-4 and TRBJ2-2; tentatively, D is TRBD1 (5 bases). This CDR3 is 17 amino acids long. Deletions cut 8 bases from V and 0 bases from J, with 19 bases between. The CDR3 loop reads CASFRPRALTNTGELFF. The CDR3 DNA follows: TGTGCCAGCTTTCGCCCCAGGGCCCTTACGAACACCGGGGAGCTGTTTTTT.

In the case of this clonotype: Since the library was made to target alpha chains, this beta chain is a stray read and its abundance is not meaningful. J is TRBJ1-3 and V is TRBV2; no firm D call. CDR1 SNHLY and CDR2 FYNNEI come from the germline V gene. This CDR3 is 14 amino acids long. Trimming pared 6 bases from V and 4 bases from J, leaving 13 bases between. This CDR3 is CASSWMGLGNTIYF. The DNA for the CDR3 is TGTGCCAGCAGCTGGATGGGGTTGGGAAACACCATATATTTT.

Regarding this clonotype: This may be a read error: a much more frequent sequence differs by one nucleotide. This beta chain is off target for a library built for alpha chains, so its abundance means little. The CDR3 DNA reads as TGTGTCAGCAGCTGGGAACAGGGTTCTTACGAGCAGTACTTC. Amino acid sequence: CVSSWEQGSYEQYF. This sequence joins TRBV5-6 and TRBJ2-7; TRBD1 is a possible D gene (6 bases). The CDR3 extends over 14 amino acids. CDR1 SGHDT and CDR2 YYEEEE come from the germline V gene.

About this clonotype: A library prepared for alpha chains yielded this beta chain as an off-target read; its size is of little meaning. The CDR3: CSVDGAGATNTEAFF. The CDR3 nucleotides are TGCAGCGTTGATGGGGCAGGGGCAACGAACACTGAAGCTTTCTTT. This chain joins TRBV29-1 and TRBJ1-1, with D maybe TRBD1 (6 bases). The V and J ends lost 3 bases and 1 base respectively, with 15 bases between them. CDR1 SQVTM and CDR2 ANQGSEA come from the germline V gene. This CDR3 region has 15 residues.

This clonotype qualifies as large. Since the library was made to target alpha chains, this beta chain is a stray read and its abundance is not meaningful. This rearrangement joins TRBV9 to TRBJ2-4; 11 nucleotides agree with TRBD2. The V and J ends lost 4 bases and 0 bases, in that order; junction bases with no gene match: 6. Germline loops: CDR1 SGDLS, CDR2 YYNGEE. The CDR3 contains 17 residues. CDR3 nucleotides: TGTGCCAGCAGCTCGGGACTAGCGGATTTAGCCAAAAACATTCAGTACTTC. Residues: CASSSGLADLAKNIQYF. The entire variable domain, with the rest obtained from reference TRBV9 and TRBJ2-4, is as follows: DSGVTQTPKHLITATGQRVTLRCSPRSGDLSVYWYQQSLDQGLQFLIQYYNGEERAKGNILERFSAQQFPDLHSELNLSSLELGDSALYFCASSSGLADLAKNIQYFGAGTRLSVL.

By share, this clonotype counts as large. This beta chain is a stray sequence in a library constructed for alpha chains; its clone size is not meaningful. The chain is built from TRBV11-2 and TRBJ2-5, with D perhaps TRBD1 or TRBD2 (6 bases each). CDR1 and CDR2 (germline): SGHAT, FQNNGV. The V end lost 8 bases, the J end lost 5 bases, and 15 bases lay between the germline ends. The CDR3 is 13 residues long. CDR3 in DNA: TGTGCCAGCCTCTTCGGGGGCGAGGAGACCCAGTACTTC. Translation: CASLFGGEETQYF.